The source of this TCR beta chain is a study of metastatic and nonmetastatic thyroid tumors. Study summary: Comparison of repertoires was carried out across blood and tumor or nodule tissue from malignant and benign thyroid patients. Study-level findings and limits: Relative to benign nodules, malignant thyroid tumors were reportedly characterized by significantly elevated TCR beta diversity in blood and tumor.

Trimming stripped 4 bases from V and 4 bases from J, with 11 bases between. Germline CDR1 and CDR2: MGHRA and YSYEKL. This CDR3 is 14 amino acids long. Per the original data handling: It was from CDR3 differences across clinicopathological groups that a distant-metastasis classifier for papillary thyroid cancer was built. TCRdb re-analyzed the PCR reads through MiXCR. TCRdb's processing, not the authors', yielded these V and J calls. There are approximately 12,000 clones in the sample; about 23% occur only once, and 3.6% lies in the top ten. Prior to thyroid surgery, none of the patients had received any treatment. About this clone: What it binds is unknown.

The rearrangement joins TRBV4-1 to TRBJ2-1; D call uncertain. Sequenced sample: blood. The TCR was taken from a female donor with papillary thyroid cancer or a benign thyroid nodule (not recorded which). Some clones in this sample may be carry-over from other donors' samples. CDR3 DNA: TGCGCCAGCAGCCGAGAGGACGGATACAATGAGCAGTTCTTC. Protein sequence: CASSREDGYNEQFF.